This T cell receptor beta chain is from a study of CD8 T cells in Susac syndrome. CDR1 and CDR2 from the germline V gene are MNHNS and SASEGT. Unmatched junction bases numbered 10, after V lost 8 bases and J lost 6 bases. The CDR3 consists of 13 residues. Reverse transcription of about 0.45 to 1 ug RNA used random hexamers. Using its own MiXCR run on the immunoSEQ multiplex PCR reads, TCRdb lists one record per CDR3 protein. The table lists 110,000 or so distinct CDR3 sequences, 85% to 95% of them singletons. Material for sequencing was CD4+ T cells from PBMCs. The chain carries TRBV6-1 and TRBJ2-7; 7 bases agree with TRBD1. The clonotype was recovered from a human donor with multiple sclerosis. The CDR3 DNA is TGTGCCAGCCCAGAGACGAGGACAGGCGAGCAGTACTTC. It specifies CASPETRTGEQYF.